The rows below give T cell receptor beta chains drawn from one sample of a study of cytomegalovirus exposure and HLA in healthy donors. TCRdb keeps only in-frame clones here, not all; method: immunoSEQ multiplex PCR. The table shows 150,000 to 200,000 clones, with roughly 79% occurring only once. The specimen sequenced was PBMCs. The receptors were gathered from a woman aged 18-29 years in good health and CMV-seropositive. CDR3s include the opening cysteine and the closing phenylalanine or tryptophan. The order of the fields is J gene, clone size, D gene, V gene, CDR3 DNA, CDR3 protein. The D gene is left open where the match is weak. Clone size is given for some rows only: seen once, a few or many times, or a class if the clone is expanded.

>TRBJ2-5|NA|NA|TRBV27
TGTGCCAGCAGTTTATATAGCCGCCAAGAGACCCAGTACTTC
CASSLYSRQETQYF
>TRBJ1-5|few|TRBD1|TRBV6-5
TGTGCCAGCGGGACAGGGGGCCGGGGCAATCAGCCCCAGCATTTT
CASGTGGRGNQPQHF
>TRBJ2-5|few|NA|TRBV5-1
TGCGCCAGCAGCTTGGGGACAGAGTACCAAGAGACCCAGTACTTC
CASSLGTEYQETQYF
>TRBJ2-5|NA|NA|TRBV5-4
TGTGCCAGCAGCTTGGCTGGGTGGGGGCGCGCCCTGGACTTC
CASSLAGWGRALDF
>TRBJ1-2|NA|TRBD1|TRBV2
TGTGCCAGCAGTGAGGGACAGAGTAACTATGGCTACACCTTC
CASSEGQSNYGYTF
>TRBJ1-5|NA|NA|TRBV10-3
TGTGCCATCAGCGTGGGGAGTGGCAATCAGCCCCAGCATTTT
CAISVGSGNQPQHF
>TRBJ2-7|NA|TRBD2|TRBV19
TGTGCCAGTAGTGCGGGGGGCCAAGGAAGCTACGAGCAGTACTTC
CASSAGGQGSYEQYF
>TRBJ2-3|NA|NA|TRBV27
TGTGCCAGCAGGCCCAAGCTGCGGGGGCTTATGGGAGATACGCAGTATTTT
CASRPKLRGLMGDTQYF
>TRBJ2-7|few|NA|TRBV6-1
TGTGCCAGCAGTGAAGCCCAGACCTACGAGCAGTACTTC
CASSEAQTYEQYF
>TRBJ1-2|NA|TRBD1|TRBV6-5
TGTGCCAGCAGTCGTACAGGGGTTACTAACTATGGCCACACCTTC
CASSRTGVTNYGHTF
>TRBJ2-1|once|NA|TRBV2
TGTGCCAGCACCTTAGCGGCCTACAATGAGCAGTTCTTC
CASTLAAYNEQFF
>TRBJ1-2|NA|NA|TRBV10-1
TGCGCCAGCATTTCCGGAGCGGGCTATGGCTACACCTTC
CASISGAGYGYTF
>TRBJ2-3|NA|NA|TRBV28
TGTGCCAGCAGTTTAAAGGAGACAGATACGCAGTATTTT
CASSLKETDTQYF
>TRBJ2-5|once|TRBD2|TRBV5-4
TGTGCCAGCAGCTTGAATACCGCGGGGGGTATTCGGACCCAGTACTTC
CASSLNTAGGIRTQYF
>TRBJ2-2|NA|TRBD2|TRBV4-2
TGTGCCAGCAGCCCACGACTAGCGGGGGCACGAACCGGGGAGCTGTTTTTT
CASSPRLAGARTGELFF
>TRBJ1-1|NA|TRBD1|TRBV5-1
TGCGCCAGCAGCTCCGGACAGGGGGGGAGTGCTGAAGCTTTCTTT
CASSSGQGGSAEAFF
>TRBJ2-3|once|NA|TRBV7-2
TGTGCCAGCAGCACGACTGGCACAGATACGCAGTATTTT
CASSTTGTDTQYF
>TRBJ1-2|NA|TRBD1|TRBV5-4
TGTGCCAGCAGTTCAGGACAGGCCGAGTACACCTTC
CASSSGQAEYTF
>TRBJ2-3|once|TRBD2|TRBV11-3
TGTGCCAGCAGCTTAGGGGTAGCGGGGGGCACAGATACGCAGTATTTT
CASSLGVAGGTDTQYF
>TRBJ2-5|NA|TRBD1|TRBV9
TGTGCCAGCAGCGCCAGCTGGGCAGGGGGTGAGACCCAGTACTTC
CASSASWAGGETQYF
>TRBJ2-1|NA|NA|TRBV7-8
TGTGCCAGCGGCGATGGGCCAGACGTCCCGCGCAATGAGCAGTTCTTC
CASGDGPDVPRNEQFF
>TRBJ2-3|NA|NA|TRBV6-5
TGTGCCAGCAGTTACGACATAAGCACAGATACGCAGTATTTT
CASSYDISTDTQYF
>TRBJ2-5|few|TRBD2|TRBV6-6
TGTGCCAGCAGATCCACTAGCGGGGGGACTAAAGAGACCCAGTACTTC
CASRSTSGGTKETQYF
>TRBJ1-5|NA|NA|TRBV7-2
TGTGCCAGCAGCTTATTTGTACATAGCAATCAGCCCCAGCATTTT
CASSLFVHSNQPQHF
>TRBJ1-5|few|NA|TRBV10-2
TGCGCCAGCAGTGAGTCGTCAAAGGCAGGGTGGAAGCCCCAGCATTTT
CASSESSKAGWKPQHF
>TRBJ2-3|few|TRBD2|TRBV27
TGTGCCAGCAACGACTTAGCGGGAACTAGCACAGATACGCAGTATTTT
CASNDLAGTSTDTQYF
>TRBJ2-5|NA|NA|TRBV4-1
TGCGCCAGCAGCCAAGATCCCGGGCGGACACTTAGAGAGACCCAGTACTTC
CASSQDPGRTLRETQYF
>TRBJ2-1|NA|NA|TRBV9
TGTGCCAGCAGCGTAGCCGGGAGTGTAAACAATGAGCAGTTCTTC
CASSVAGSVNNEQFF
>TRBJ1-1|NA|TRBD1|TRBV29-1
TGCAGCGCTGGACAGGGGATGAACACTGAAGCTTTCTTT
CSAGQGMNTEAFF